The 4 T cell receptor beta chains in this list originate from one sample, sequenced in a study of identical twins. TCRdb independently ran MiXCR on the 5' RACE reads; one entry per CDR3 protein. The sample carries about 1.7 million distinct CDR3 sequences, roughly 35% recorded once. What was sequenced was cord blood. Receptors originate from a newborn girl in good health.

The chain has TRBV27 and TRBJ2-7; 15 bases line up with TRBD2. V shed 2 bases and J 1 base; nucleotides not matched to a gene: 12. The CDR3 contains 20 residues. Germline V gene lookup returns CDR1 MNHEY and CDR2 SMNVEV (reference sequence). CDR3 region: CASSLGPGLAGGVESYEQYF. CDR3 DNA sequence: TGTGCCAGCAGTTTAGGACCGGGACTAGCGGGAGGTGTAGAGTCCTACGAGCAGTACTTC.

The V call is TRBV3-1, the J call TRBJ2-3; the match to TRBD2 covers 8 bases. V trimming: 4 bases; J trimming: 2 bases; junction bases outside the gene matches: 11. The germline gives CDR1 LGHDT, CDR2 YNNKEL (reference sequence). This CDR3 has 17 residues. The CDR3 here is CASSRAGLAVPTDTQYF. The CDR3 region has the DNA TGTGCCAGCAGCCGAGCTGGACTAGCCGTACCCACAGATACGCAGTATTTT.

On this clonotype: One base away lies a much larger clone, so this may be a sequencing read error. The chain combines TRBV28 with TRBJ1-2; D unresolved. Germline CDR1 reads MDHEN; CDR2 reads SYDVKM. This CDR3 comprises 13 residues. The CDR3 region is CASSGILGYGCTF. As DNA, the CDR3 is TGTGCCAGCAGTGGCATACTTGGGTATGGCTGCACCTTC.

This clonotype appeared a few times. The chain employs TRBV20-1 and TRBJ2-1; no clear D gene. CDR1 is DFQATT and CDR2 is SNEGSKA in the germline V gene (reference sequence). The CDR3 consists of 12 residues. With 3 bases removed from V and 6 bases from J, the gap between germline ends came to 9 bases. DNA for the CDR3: TGCAGTGCTAGTCGTCTCACCAATGAGCAGTTCTTC. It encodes CSASRLTNEQFF.